This entry lists 27 T cell receptor beta chains sequenced from one sample in a study of T cell responses to AZD1222 COVID-19 vaccine. This table comes from immunoSEQ multiplex PCR, and its TCRdb copy is limited to in-frame clones, with some not included. The table has approximately 76,000 clones, about nine tenths seen once. The sequencing used peripheral blood, collected on day 0 of MenACWY control vaccination. These receptors came from an adult in good health.

The chain joins TRBV28 to TRBJ1-2; unclear D gene. CDR3 length: 13 amino acids. Per germline, CDR1 MDHEN and CDR2 SYDVKM. V was cut by 2 bases and J by 5 bases, with 9 bases left in between. The CDR3 DNA is TGTGCCAGCAGTTTAGGTCAGACATATGGCTACACCTTC. Protein product: CASSLGQTYGYTF.

The chain has TRBV7-6 and TRBJ2-1, with D perhaps TRBD1 (5 bases). This CDR3 region has 11 residues. The germline V and J ends were trimmed by 11 bases and 6 bases, with 11 bases remaining between them. Germline V gives CDR1 SGHVS, CDR2 FNYEAQ. CDR3 sequence: CAYRWGNEQFF. CDR3 nucleotide sequence: TGTGCCTACAGGTGGGGCAATGAGCAGTTCTTC.

This chain links TRBV30 with TRBJ1-1; the D gene is possibly TRBD1 (5 bases). In germline, CDR1 is GTSNPN, CDR2 SVGIG (reference sequence). The CDR3 spans 14 residues. Trimming took 5 bases from V and 3 from J, leaving 16 bases between them. CDR3 in amino acids: CAWLFGGLDTEAFF. In nucleotides, the CDR3 is TGTGCCTGGCTTTTCGGGGGATTGGACACTGAAGCTTTCTTT.

This sequence joins TRBV19 and TRBJ2-3, with D perhaps assigned TRBD1 or TRBD2 (5 bases each). Trimming removed 3 bases at V and 3 bases at J, with 13 bases between. CDR1 and CDR2 from the germline V gene are LNHDA and SQIVND (reference sequence). This CDR3 is built from 15 residues. The CDR3 region has the DNA TGTGCCAGTAGTATCGTGGGGACGTGGACAGATACGCAGTATTTT. The encoded protein is CASSIVGTWTDTQYF.

The J gene is TRBJ1-5, the V gene TRBV2; perhaps TRBD1 as D (6 bases). The CDR3 runs to 16 residues. Trimming stripped 2 bases from V and 2 bases from J, with 13 bases between. From germline, CDR1 is SNHLY and CDR2 FYNNEI. The chain's CDR3 is CASSEWGGVGNQPQHF. CDR3 nucleotides: TGTGCCAGCAGTGAATGGGGGGGCGTGGGCAATCAGCCCCAGCATTTT. Filled out from reference TRBV2 and TRBJ1-5, the complete variable domain reads EPEVTQTPSHQVTQMGQEVILRCVPISNHLYFYWYRQILGQKVEFLVSFYNNEISEKSEIFDDQFSVERPDGSNFTLKIRSTKLEDSAMYFCASSEWGGVGNQPQHFGDGTRLSIL.

The chain employs TRBV7-9 and TRBJ1-1; 7 nucleotides agree with TRBD1. After removal of 5 bases from V and 3 bases from J, the junction contained 9 bases not matched to a gene. The CDR3 runs to 15 residues. Germline V gives CDR1 SEHNR, CDR2 FQNEAQ (reference sequence). CDR3: CASSTRQGVDTEAFF. CDR3 in DNA: TGTGCCAGCAGCACCAGACAGGGTGTGGACACTGAAGCTTTCTTT.

The V call is TRBV28, the J call TRBJ2-7; 10 nucleotides line up with TRBD2. V shed 6 bases, J shed 8 bases, and the junction held 13 bases outside the gene matches. The CDR3 is 15 residues long. Germline CDR1 MDHEN, CDR2 SYDVKM. The CDR3 sequence is CASSLAGVLDYQQYF. The CDR3 DNA reads TGTGCCAGCAGCCTAGCGGGAGTATTGGATTACCAGCAGTACTTC.

The chain employs TRBV5-1 and TRBJ2-3, with 13 positions matching TRBD2. The CDR3 totals 15 residues. V shed 1 base and J 9 bases; nucleotides not matched to a gene: 5. CDR1 is SGHRS, CDR2 YFSETQ, per germline. The DNA of the CDR3 is TGCGCCAGCAGCTTGTTGGGGACTAGCGGGGAAACGCAGTATTTT. Protein sequence: CASSLLGTSGETQYF.

Only one count was recorded for this clone. J is TRBJ2-7 and V is TRBV19, with unresolved D. CDR3 length: 13 residues. Trimming shortened V by 3 bases and J by 2 bases, and 8 bases separated the two germline ends. CDR1 and CDR2 from the germline V gene are LNHDA and SQIVND (reference sequence). The CDR3 nucleotides are TGTGCCAGTAGTATTTCGCTTACCTACGAGCAGTACTTC. Its protein product is CASSISLTYEQYF.

The chain has TRBV3-1 (or the pseudogene TRBV3-2) and TRBJ1-4; a possible D gene is TRBD1 (6 bases). There are 13 residues in the CDR3. In germline, CDR1 is LGHDT, CDR2 YNNKEL (reference sequence). V lost 5 bases and J lost 7, with 11 bases in between. DNA for the CDR3: TGTGCCAGCAGCAAGGGGGAGGGTGAAAAACTGTTTTTT. Protein sequence: CASSKGEGEKLFF.

V gene TRBV3-1 (or the pseudogene TRBV3-2) combines with J gene TRBJ2-5; perhaps TRBD1 as D (5 bases). V was trimmed by 4 bases and J by 2 bases, leaving 11 bases between them. Per the germline V gene, CDR1 is LGHDT and CDR2 is YNNKEL (reference sequence). This CDR3 contains 14 residues. The CDR3 loop reads CASSRDSCQETQYF. The DNA for the CDR3 is TGTGCCAGCAGCCGCGACAGTTGTCAAGAGACCCAGTACTTC.

The sample holds a few counts of this clone. The genes are TRBV2 and TRBJ2-5; tentatively, D is TRBD2 (6 bases). The CDR3 sequence is 14 residues long. The V end was cut by 4 bases, the J end by 1 base, with 10 bases between. Germline V gene data show CDR1 as SNHLY and CDR2 as FYNNEI. The CDR3 nucleotides are TGTGCCAGCAGTGCGGACTACCTCCAAGAGACCCAGTACTTC. It codes for CASSADYLQETQYF.

The chain employs TRBV28 and TRBJ1-5; TRBD1 aligns across 7 bases. J lost 6 bases, V lost 6 bases, and 8 bases had no gene match. The CDR3 is 14 amino acids. Germline-derived CDR1 and CDR2 are MDHEN and SYDVKM. The CDR3 DNA sequence: TGTGCCAGCAGGGCCCCGGGACAGCTTCAGCCCCAGCATTTT. Its translation: CASRAPGQLQPQHF.

The chain is built from TRBV29-1 and TRBJ1-1; a possible D gene is TRBD1 (5 bases). Trimming cost V 4 bases and J 9 bases, with 15 bases left between them. The CDR3 is 12 amino acids. Germline V gives CDR1 SQVTM, CDR2 ANQGSEA. The DNA of the CDR3 is TGCAGCGTTGGCTTAGACAGTGATCAAGCTTTCTTT. This translates into CSVGLDSDQAFF.

The CDR3 reads CASSSKAPHYNEQFF. Here the CDR3 DNA reads TGTGCCAGCAGTTCGAAAGCGCCCCACTACAATGAGCAGTTCTTC. V gene TRBV6-5 combines with J gene TRBJ2-1; D is uncertain. Trimming took off 4 bases at V and 3 bases at J, with 13 bases between the two ends. In germline, CDR1 is MNHEY, CDR2 SVGAGI. The CDR3 spans 15 residues.

The CDR3 is CASSALDRGGGEQFF. In DNA, the CDR3 is TGTGCCAGCAGTGCCTTGGACAGGGGAGGAGGTGAGCAGTTCTTC. The genes are TRBV6-4 and TRBJ2-1; TRBD1 matches 9 bases. The length of the CDR3 is 15 residues. Germline CDR1 and CDR2: MRHNA and SNTAGT. Trimming at V came to 4 bases and at J to 9 bases, leaving 10 bases not matched to a gene.

This clone appeared a few times. The V and J genes are TRBV6-2 or TRBV6-3 and TRBJ2-7; 7 bases line up with TRBD2. The CDR3 runs 14 residues. Germline V CDR1 and CDR2: MNHEY, SVGEGT. The J segment lost 0 bases and the V segment lost 4 bases, leaving 3 bases of the junction unmatched. The CDR3 DNA reads TGTGCCAGCAGTTCGTGGGAGGGCTCCTACGAGCAGTACTTC. Amino acid sequence: CASSSWEGSYEQYF.

The V call is TRBV5-5, the J call TRBJ1-2, with 9 bases aligning to TRBD1. The CDR3 totals 14 residues. Unmatched junction bases numbered 6, after V lost 6 bases and J lost 3 bases. Germline CDR1 SGHKS, CDR2 YYEKEE (reference sequence). The CDR3 loop is CASIQGTGYYGYTF. CDR3 bases: TGTGCCAGCATCCAGGGGACAGGGTACTATGGCTACACCTTC.

The chain uses TRBV30 and TRBJ1-4, with 8 nucleotides matching TRBD1. V was pared by 4 bases and J by 6 bases, with 7 bases of the junction left unmatched. Germline-derived CDR1 and CDR2 are GTSNPN and SVGIG (reference sequence). The CDR3 consists of 14 residues. The CDR3 region is CAWTSSDRDEKLFF. DNA of the CDR3: TGTGCCTGGACCTCGTCGGACAGGGATGAAAAACTGTTTTTT.

This chain connects TRBV11-2 to TRBJ2-2; 7 nucleotides line up with TRBD2. This CDR3 has 16 residues. Germline CDR1 reads SGHAT; CDR2 reads FQNNGV. J was trimmed by 3 bases and V by 2 bases; bases with no gene match: 6. CDR3 in DNA: TGTGCCAGCAGCTTAACCGGGACTACGCACACCGGGGAGCTGTTTTTT. It codes for CASSLTGTTHTGELFF.

The chain uses TRBV5-8 and TRBJ2-1, with D uncertain. Germline CDR1 and CDR2: SGHTS and YDEGEE. V was pared by 0 bases and J by 0 bases, with 4 bases between. The CDR3 is made up of 14 amino acids. This chain's CDR3 is CASSLGTSYNEQFF. The CDR3 DNA reads as TGTGCCAGCAGCTTGGGTACCTCCTACAATGAGCAGTTCTTC.

The chain has TRBV6-6 and TRBJ2-7; D remains ambiguous. CDR1 is MNHNY, CDR2 SVGAGI, per germline (reference sequence). V lost 0 bases to trimming and J lost 2 bases, with 8 bases between them. The CDR3 spans 14 residues. Written as DNA, the CDR3 is TGTGCCAGCAGTTACTCGGGCAGACCCTACGAGCAGTACTTC. Translation: CASSYSGRPYEQYF.

This chain connects TRBV5-4 to TRBJ1-1, with a possible D match to TRBD1 (5 bases). The CDR3 spans 14 residues. Germline values: CDR1 SGHNT, CDR2 YYREEE (reference sequence). The V end was cut by 2 bases, the J end by 4 bases, with 12 bases between. CDR3 sequence: CASSLSGSSTEAFF. CDR3 bases: TGTGCCAGCAGCTTATCAGGGTCGAGCACTGAAGCTTTCTTT.

The chain has TRBV6-5 and TRBJ1-6; D is unresolved. The CDR3 runs to 12 residues. Germline values: CDR1 MNHEY, CDR2 SVGAGI. V lost 5 bases and J 9 bases, leaving 8 bases between the germline ends. The CDR3 loop is CASSPRGSPLHF. The CDR3 bases are TGTGCCAGCAGTCCCCGGGGTTCACCCCTCCACTTT.

This chain connects TRBV28 to TRBJ1-1, with D possibly matching TRBD1 (6 bases). Deletions cut 2 bases from V and 1 base from J, with 11 bases between. This CDR3 spans 15 amino acids. The germline V gene encodes CDR1 MDHEN and CDR2 SYDVKM. CDR3 sequence reads: CASSLSGGRNTEAFF. CDR3 coding DNA: TGTGCCAGCAGTTTAAGCGGGGGCAGGAACACTGAAGCTTTCTTT.

The V and J genes are TRBV19 and TRBJ1-3; TRBD1 matches at 8 bases. The CDR3 sequence is 20 residues long. Trimming at V came to 6 bases and at J to 2 bases, leaving 21 bases not matched to a gene. Looked up from germline, CDR1 is LNHDA and CDR2 is SQIVND (reference sequence). The CDR3 spells CASSLHGTGLQPLTGNTIYF. Here the CDR3 DNA reads TGTGCCAGTAGCCTTCATGGGACAGGACTACAACCTTTGACTGGAAACACCATATATTTT.

The chain recombines TRBV4-1 with TRBJ2-5; no firm D call. The CDR3 runs 13 residues. Trimming shortened V by 7 bases and J by 4 bases, and 13 bases separated the two germline ends. The germline V gene has CDR1 MGHRA and CDR2 YSYEKL. CDR3 nucleotides: TGCGCCAGCATCGATCTAGGGTCAGAGACCCAGTACTTC. This gives the protein CASIDLGSETQYF.